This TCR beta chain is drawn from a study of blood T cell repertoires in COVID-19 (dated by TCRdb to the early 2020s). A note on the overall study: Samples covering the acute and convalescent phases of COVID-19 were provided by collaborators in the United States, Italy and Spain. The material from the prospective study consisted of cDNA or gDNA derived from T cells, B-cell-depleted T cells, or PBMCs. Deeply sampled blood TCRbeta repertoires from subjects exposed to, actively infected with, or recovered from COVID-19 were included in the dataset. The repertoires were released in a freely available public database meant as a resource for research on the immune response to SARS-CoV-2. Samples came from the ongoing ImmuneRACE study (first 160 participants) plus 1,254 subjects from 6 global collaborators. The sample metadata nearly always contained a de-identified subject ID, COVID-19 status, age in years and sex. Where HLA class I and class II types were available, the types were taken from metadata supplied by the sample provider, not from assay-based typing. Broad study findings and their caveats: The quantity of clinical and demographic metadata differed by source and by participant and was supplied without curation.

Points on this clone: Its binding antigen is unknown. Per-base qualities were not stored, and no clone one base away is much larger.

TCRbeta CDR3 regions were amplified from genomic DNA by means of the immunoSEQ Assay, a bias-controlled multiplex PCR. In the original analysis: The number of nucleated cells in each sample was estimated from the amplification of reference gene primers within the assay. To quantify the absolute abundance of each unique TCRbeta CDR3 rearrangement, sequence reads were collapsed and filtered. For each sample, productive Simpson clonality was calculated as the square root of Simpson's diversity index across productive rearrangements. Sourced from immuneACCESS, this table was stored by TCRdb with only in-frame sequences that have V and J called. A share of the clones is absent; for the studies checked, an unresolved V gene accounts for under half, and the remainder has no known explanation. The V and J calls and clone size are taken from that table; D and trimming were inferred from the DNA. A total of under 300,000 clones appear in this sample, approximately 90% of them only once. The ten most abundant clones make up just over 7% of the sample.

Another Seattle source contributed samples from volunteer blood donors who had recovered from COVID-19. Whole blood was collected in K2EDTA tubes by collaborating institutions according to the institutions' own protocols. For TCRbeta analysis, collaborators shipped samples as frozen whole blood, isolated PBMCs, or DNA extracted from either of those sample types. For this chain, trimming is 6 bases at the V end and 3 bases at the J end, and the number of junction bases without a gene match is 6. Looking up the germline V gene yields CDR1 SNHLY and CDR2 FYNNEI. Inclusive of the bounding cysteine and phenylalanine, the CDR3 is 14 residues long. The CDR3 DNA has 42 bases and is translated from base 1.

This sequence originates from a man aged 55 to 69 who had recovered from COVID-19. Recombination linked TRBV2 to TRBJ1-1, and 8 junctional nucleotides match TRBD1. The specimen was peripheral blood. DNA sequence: TGTGCCAGCAGATTGACAGGGGCCCACACTGAAGCTTTCTTT. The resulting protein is CASRLTGAHTEAFF.